A single sample gave rise to the 8 T cell receptor beta chains below, sequenced in a study of radiation and T cells in renal cell carcinoma. Profiled with immunoSEQ multiplex PCR; TCRdb holds only in-frame clones, not every one. The profile covers roughly 150,000 clones, with around 90% appearing a single time and around 4% taken by the ten largest. Time point described: baseline pretreatment blood. Treatment of the sample: 15 Gy SBRT to primary tumor, nephrectomy 4 weeks later. The sample consisted of blood, taken from a patient whose treatment included radiotherapy and nephrectomy. The receptors were gathered from a woman in her seventies with renal cell carcinoma.

The chain has TRBV28 and TRBJ2-7, with 7 bases aligning to TRBD2. The germline gives CDR1 MDHEN, CDR2 SYDVKM. The V gene end was trimmed by 5 bases and the J gene end by 4 bases; junction bases not matched to a gene: 8. The CDR3 loop spans 14 amino acids. The CDR3 DNA reads as TGTGCCAGCAGTACCCCCAGCGGGGTGTACGAGCAGTACTTC. Amino acids: CASSTPSGVYEQYF.

The J gene is TRBJ1-1, the V gene TRBV2, with D hard to call. Germline CDR1 reads SNHLY; CDR2 reads FYNNEI. CDR3 length: 11 amino acids. Trimming left V 7 bases short and J 6 bases short, with 9 bases between. This chain's CDR3 is CASTYGAEAFF. The CDR3 DNA reads TGTGCCAGCACCTATGGCGCTGAAGCTTTCTTT.

The rearrangement links TRBV19 to TRBJ1-1; no definite D call. V shed 1 base and J shed 0 bases, with 3 bases lying between them. This CDR3 region has 13 residues. The germline V gene has CDR1 LNHDA and CDR2 SQIVND (reference sequence). For the CDR3, the DNA is TGTGCCAGTAGTATAGGGGTGAACACTGAAGCTTTCTTT. It specifies CASSIGVNTEAFF.

The chain carries TRBV5-1 and TRBJ1-2; possible D gene TRBD1, 5 bases. CDR1 is SGHRS, CDR2 YFSETQ, per germline. The CDR3 sequence is 19 residues long. Trimming pared 2 bases from V and 3 bases from J, leaving 26 bases between. In nucleotides, the CDR3 is TGCGCCAGCAGCTTAGGCGAGATTATTAGGGCCGGAGGGGACTATGGCTACACCTTC. It specifies CASSLGEIIRAGGDYGYTF.

The V call is TRBV7-2, the J call TRBJ2-5; no definite D call. The CDR3 covers 13 residues. Trimming pared 4 bases from V and 5 bases from J, leaving 11 bases between. Looked up from germline, CDR1 is SGHTA and CDR2 is FQGNSA. As DNA, the CDR3 is TGTGCCAGCAGCTCGATCACGCACGAGACCCAGTACTTC. Amino acid sequence: CASSSITHETQYF.

This rearrangement joins TRBV21-1 to TRBJ1-4. TRBV21-1 is an annotated pseudogene. The CDR3 is 15 residues long. In DNA form, the CDR3 reads TGTGCCAGCAGCAAAGTCATGACAACTAATGAAAAACTGTTTTTT. Its translation is CASSKVMTTNEKLFF.

This CDR3 reads CASSYARTDGYTF. The CDR3 DNA reads as TGTGCCAGCAGTTACGCTAGGACAGATGGCTACACCTTC. The gene calls are TRBV6-5 and TRBJ1-2; D possibly corresponds to TRBD1 (6 bases). Germline V lookup: CDR1 MNHEY, CDR2 SVGAGI. V was trimmed by 2 bases and J by 6 bases, leaving 10 bases between them. CDR3 size: 13 residues.

The CDR3 DNA reads as TGTGCCAGTAGTATACTAGCGGGGGGGCGTGGTGAGCAGTTCTTC. Protein sequence: CASSILAGGRGEQFF. The J gene is TRBJ2-1, the V gene TRBV19, with 12 bases identical to TRBD2. With V trimmed by 2 bases and J by 9 bases, 5 bases remained unmatched. The germline V gene has CDR1 LNHDA and CDR2 SQIVND (reference sequence). The CDR3 is made up of 15 amino acids.